A selection of T cell receptor beta chains follows, all from one sample in a study of blood T cell repertoires in COVID-19. Clones were sequenced by immunoSEQ multiplex PCR, and TCRdb holds only the in-frame ones, with some missing. Of about 36,000 clones in the sample, approximately 91% were seen once. Sequencing was done on a sample of peripheral blood. Receptor source: a human donor in a cohort sampled during active COVID-19. Each CDR3 is given with its conserved first and last residue. The D gene is left open where the match is weak. Size is omitted from some rows. Given values are once, few, many or a class for expanded clones.

abundance	v_gene	j_gene	d_gene	CDR3nt	CDR3aa
NA	TRBV5-1	TRBJ2-7	TRBD1	TGCGCCAGCAGCCCGACAGGGGGCTGGGAGCAGTACTTC	CASSPTGGWEQYF
NA	TRBV9	TRBJ2-7	NA	TGTGCCAGCAGCGCGGACACGTGGGAGCAGTACTTC	CASSADTWEQYF
once	TRBV27	TRBJ1-2	NA	TGTGCCAGCAGTTTGTTTCAGGGCCCGATCTATGGCTACACCTTC	CASSLFQGPIYGYTF
few	TRBV10-1	TRBJ2-2	TRBD1	TGCGCCAGCAGTGAGAGACAGGGTTCCGGGGAGCTGTTTTTT	CASSERQGSGELFF
NA	TRBV19	TRBJ1-5	NA	TGTGCCAGTAGTCCCCCTGGGGGGGGGAAGCCCCAGCATTTT	CASSPPGGGKPQHF
NA	TRBV5-1	TRBJ2-3	TRBD2	TGCGCCAGCAGCTTGGACAGCGGGGGCCGCACAGATACGCAGTATTTT	CASSLDSGGRTDTQYF
NA	TRBV7-9	TRBJ1-1	NA	TGTGCCAGCAGCGCGTCGGGGGGGCCGAACACTGAAGCTTTCTTT	CASSASGGPNTEAFF
few	TRBV6-5	TRBJ1-1	TRBD1	TGTGCCAGCACCGCCCCGACAGGGGGTAACACTGAAGCTTTCTTT	CASTAPTGGNTEAFF
once	TRBV29-1	TRBJ2-3	NA	TGCAGCGTTGAAGATGGGGCGGCAGATACGCAGTATTTT	CSVEDGAADTQYF
NA	TRBV10-3	TRBJ1-1	TRBD1	TGTGCCATCAGTGGGACAGGGAGGCTCACTGAAGCTTTCTTT	CAISGTGRLTEAFF
NA	TRBV3-1/TRBV3-2	TRBJ1-4	NA	TGTGCCAGCAGCCAAGTCTATGAAAAACTGTTTTTT	CASSQVYEKLFF
NA	TRBV18	TRBJ2-7	TRBD2	TGTGCCAGCTCACGACTAGCGGGGGGTCGCTACGAGCAGTACTTC	CASSRLAGGRYEQYF
NA	TRBV18	TRBJ1-4	NA	TGTGCCAGCTCACCCATACAGGGAGCAAATGAAAAACTGTTTTTT	CASSPIQGANEKLFF
NA	TRBV28	TRBJ2-1	TRBD2	TGTGCCAGCAGCCCCACACTAGCGGGGATATACAATGAGCAGTTCTTC	CASSPTLAGIYNEQFF
once	TRBV27	TRBJ1-1	TRBD1	TGTGCCAGCAGTTTATCGAGGGGACAGTTGGAAGCTTTCTTT	CASSLSRGQLEAFF
NA	TRBV5-5	TRBJ2-5	NA	TGTGCCAGCAGCCCCGGAGGGGCCGCAGAGACCCAGTACTTC	CASSPGGAAETQYF
NA	TRBV19	TRBJ2-2	TRBD1	TGTGCCAGTTCGAGCGGACAGGGGCACACCGGGGAGCTGTTTTTT	CASSSGQGHTGELFF
NA	TRBV6-1	TRBJ2-1	NA	TGTGCCAGCAGTGAAGGAACGGGTGGGAATGAGCAGTTCTTC	CASSEGTGGNEQFF
NA	TRBV19	TRBJ1-1	TRBD1	TGTGCCAGTAGTCCTACAGGGGCCGCCCCCCCAACTTTCTTT	CASSPTGAAPPTFF
NA	TRBV2	TRBJ1-2	NA	TGTGCCAGCAGTGGCTGGGAAAGGGGCGCTTCCTATGGCTACACCTTC	CASSGWERGASYGYTF
NA	TRBV27	TRBJ2-2	TRBD1	TGTGCCAGCAGGTACAGGGGATTGAACACCGGGGAGCTGTTTTTT	CASRYRGLNTGELFF
NA	TRBV5-1	TRBJ2-2	TRBD2	TGCGCCAGCAGCTTGGAGGAGCGGGGGGGGCGCAGGGAGCTGTTTTTT	CASSLEERGGRRELFF
NA	TRBV6-5	TRBJ1-5	NA	TGTGCCAGCAGTTCAGGGGTTGGGGGTAATCAGCCCCAGCATTTT	CASSSGVGGNQPQHF
NA	TRBV18	TRBJ1-5	NA	TGTGCCAGCTCACCAGAGCGCAATCAGCCCCAGCATTTT	CASSPERNQPQHF
NA	TRBV5-1	TRBJ2-7	TRBD1	TGCGCCAGCAGCTTTCAACAGGGGGCCTCCTACGAGCAGTACTTC	CASSFQQGASYEQYF
NA	TRBV28	TRBJ2-3	NA	TGTGCCATCGCAGGAGGGGGCGCAGATACGCAGTATTTT	CAIAGGGADTQYF
once	TRBV28	TRBJ1-5	NA	TGTGCCAGCAGTTCAGGGAGCAATCAGCCCCAGCATTTT	CASSSGSNQPQHF